These 23 T cell receptor beta chains were all obtained from the same sample, sequenced in a study of blood T cell repertoires in COVID-19. Clones were read by immunoSEQ multiplex PCR, and TCRdb kept only the in-frame ones, dropping some. The sample carries around 140,000 clones, 65% to 85% recorded once. Specimen: peripheral blood. Receptors originate from a woman in her sixties with acute or convalescent COVID-19.

The chain recombines TRBV3-1 (or the pseudogene TRBV3-2) with TRBJ2-1, with TRBD2 identical over 7 bases. This CDR3 contains 15 residues. The ends lost 3 bases at V and 2 bases at J; junction bases unmatched: 4. Germline-derived CDR1 and CDR2 are LGHDT and YNNKEL (reference sequence). CDR3 residues: CASSHRREPYNEQFF. The CDR3 bases are TGTGCCAGCAGCCATAGGCGGGAGCCCTACAATGAGCAGTTCTTC.

As concerns this clone: The sample has other DNA sequences that encode this CDR3 too. This rearrangement joins TRBV3-1 (or the pseudogene TRBV3-2) to TRBJ1-2; D remains unclear. V shed 1 base and J shed 3 bases, with 3 bases lying between them. CDR3 size: 12 residues. The germline V gene encodes CDR1 LGHDT and CDR2 YNNKEL (reference sequence). CDR3 sequence reads: CASSQADYGYTF. DNA of the CDR3: TGTGCCAGCAGCCAAGCCGACTATGGCTACACCTTC.

This clone was counted a few times. The chain uses TRBV6-2 or TRBV6-3 and TRBJ1-2; the D is unclear. Germline CDR1 is MNHEY and CDR2 is SVGEGT. The CDR3 runs to 11 residues. V was cut by 2 bases and J by 7 bases, with 5 bases left in between. The CDR3 nucleotides read TGTGCCAGCAGTTACATCGGTGGCTACACCTTC. As protein: CASSYIGGYTF.

The V gene is TRBV4-1, the J gene TRBJ2-3, with no clear D. Germline-derived CDR1 and CDR2 are MGHRA and YSYEKL. Trimming removed 1 base at V and 4 bases at J, with 6 bases between. The CDR3 covers 13 residues. CDR3 sequence (DNA): TGCGCCAGCAGCCAAGTTTATGCAGATACGCAGTATTTT. This sequence encodes CASSQVYADTQYF.

On this clone: A junction end diverges from the germline sequence, so it may reflect a read error. This chain links TRBV7-6 with TRBJ1-1; a possible D gene is TRBD1 (5 bases). The germline gives CDR1 SGHVS, CDR2 FNYEAQ. This CDR3 has 15 amino acids. CDR3 nucleotide sequence: TGTGCCAGCAGCGTAGCCCGGGACTCGAACACTGAAGCTTTCTTT. It is translated as CASSVARDSNTEAFF.

The CDR3 spells CASSAVAGVGEQYF. CDR3 DNA sequence: TGTGCCAGCAGCGCGGTAGCGGGAGTCGGCGAGCAGTACTTC. This sequence joins TRBV3-1 (or the pseudogene TRBV3-2) and TRBJ2-7; 9 bases are shared with TRBD2. The CDR3 extends over 14 amino acids. With V trimmed by 5 bases and J by 6 bases, 8 bases remained unmatched. Germline values: CDR1 LGHDT, CDR2 YNNKEL (reference sequence).

The V gene is TRBV6-6, the J gene TRBJ1-1; TRBD1 matches 7 bases. CDR1 and CDR2 (germline): MNHNY, SVGAGI (reference sequence). The CDR3 has 15 residues. V shed 4 bases and J 5 bases; nucleotides not matched to a gene: 10. CDR3 protein: CASSSWTGAWTEAFF. For the CDR3, the DNA is TGTGCCAGCAGTTCCTGGACAGGTGCTTGGACTGAAGCTTTCTTT.

This clone came up a few times. The chain is built from TRBV7-9 and TRBJ2-3; possibly TRBD2 for D (6 bases). Trimming took 4 bases from V and 2 from J, leaving 10 bases between them. This CDR3 contains 14 residues. Germline CDR1 SEHNR, CDR2 FQNEAQ (reference sequence). This CDR3 reads CASSYEGLTDTQYF. The DNA for the CDR3 is TGTGCCAGCAGCTACGAGGGACTCACAGATACGCAGTATTTT.

The CDR3 DNA reads as TGTGCCAGCAGCGTAGAGGGACTAGCGGGAGTCGAGCAGTACTTC. Its translation is CASSVEGLAGVEQYF. The chain is built from TRBV9 and TRBJ2-7, with 14 bases fitting TRBD2. Trimming took 0 bases from V and 6 from J; bases not matched to a gene: 2. The CDR3 extends over 15 amino acids. Per germline, CDR1 SGDLS and CDR2 YYNGEE.

The chain combines TRBV16 with TRBJ1-1; D not certain. V shed 4 bases and J shed 1 base, with 4 bases lying between them. The CDR3 length is 12 residues. Germline lookup yields CDR1 KGHSY and CDR2 FQNENV. The CDR3 here is CASSPQNTEAFF. The CDR3 DNA reads as TGTGCCAGCAGCCCCCAGAACACTGAAGCTTTCTTT.

The gene calls are TRBV6-2 or TRBV6-3 and TRBJ2-3; 14 positions match TRBD2. CDR3 length: 17 amino acids. With V trimmed by 4 bases and J by 11 bases, 14 bases remained unmatched. Germline CDR1 is MNHEY and CDR2 is SVGEGT. CDR3 protein: CASSSPRLAGGPSEQYF. DNA of the CDR3: TGTGCCAGCAGTTCCCCCAGACTAGCGGGAGGGCCGAGCGAGCAGTATTTT.

A single count supports this clone. CDR3 DNA sequence: TGCGCCAGCAGTGAGAACGGACAATCCACAGATACGCAGTATTTT. This sequence encodes CASSENGQSTDTQYF. The chain is built from TRBV10-2 and TRBJ2-3, with D maybe TRBD1 (5 bases). Per germline, CDR1 WSHSY and CDR2 SAAADI. V was clipped by 2 bases and J by 2 bases, with 11 bases between them. This CDR3 region has 15 residues.

The chain recombines TRBV6-1 with TRBJ1-1; D not certain. CDR3 length: 14 residues. V lost 0 bases and J lost 5, with 10 bases in between. Germline-derived CDR1 and CDR2 are MNHNS and SASEGT. In DNA form, the CDR3 reads TGTGCCAGCAGTGAAGCGGGTTTGAGGACTGAAGCTTTCTTT. Its translation is CASSEAGLRTEAFF.

The rearrangement links TRBV28 to TRBJ2-1; TRBD2 agrees at 13 bases. CDR3 length: 15 residues. Germline trimming cut 6 bases from V and 10 bases from J; bases unmatched to any gene: 9. Germline V gene sequence: CDR1 MDHEN, CDR2 SYDVKM. DNA for the CDR3: TGTGCCAGCAGCCCGACTAGCGGGAGGTTCAGCGAGCAGTTCTTC. Translated: CASSPTSGRFSEQFF. Drawing the rest from reference TRBV28 and TRBJ2-1, the complete variable domain is DVKVTQSSRYLVKRTGEKVFLECVQDMDHENMFWYRQDPGLGLRLIYFSYDVKMKEKGDIPEGYSVSREKKERFSLILESASTNQTSMYLCASSPTSGRFSEQFFGPGTRLTVL.

The V gene is TRBV7-2, the J gene TRBJ1-6; D perhaps matches TRBD1 (6 bases). V was cut by 3 bases and J by 9 bases, with 12 bases left in between. The CDR3 is 14 amino acids. The germline gives CDR1 SGHTA, CDR2 FQGNSA. CDR3 DNA sequence: TGTGCCAGCAGCTTTGGGGGGGCCGGTTCACCCCTCCACTTT. Amino acid sequence: CASSFGGAGSPLHF. Variable domain in full (rest from reference TRBV7-2 and TRBJ1-6): GAGVSQSPSNKVTEKGKDVELRCDPISGHTALYWYRQSLGQGLEFLIYFQGNSAPDKSGLPSDRFSAERTGGSVSTLTIQRTQQEDSAVYLCASSFGGAGSPLHFGNGTRLTVT.

This clone was recorded a few times. This chain uses TRBV7-9 with TRBJ2-3; 12 nucleotides line up with TRBD2. Germline values: CDR1 SEHNR, CDR2 FQNEAQ (reference sequence). The junction had 5 bases not matched to a gene; V was cut back by 4 bases and J by 6 bases. This CDR3 comprises 15 residues. The CDR3 nucleotides read TGTGCCAGCAGCTCCGGACTAGCGGGGCGGGATACGCAGTATTTT. This translates into CASSSGLAGRDTQYF.

The chain combines TRBV18 with TRBJ2-7; 7 bases align to TRBD1. The CDR3 extends over 15 amino acids. J gave up 12 bases and V 5 bases, and 19 bases lay outside the gene matches. Germline CDR1 KGHSH, CDR2 LQKENI. The CDR3 nucleotides are TGTGCCAGCTCATTTCAGACAGGGCGCCTACCTGAAACGTACTTC. Amino acids: CASSFQTGRLPETYF.

The rearrangement joins TRBV30 to TRBJ1-2, with D unclear. The CDR3 has 13 residues. Germline V gene data show CDR1 as GTSNPN and CDR2 as SVGIG (reference sequence). V was pared by 5 bases and J by 8 bases, with 18 bases between. In DNA form, the CDR3 reads TGTGCCTGGCCGGACGGGCCGGGAGACGGCTACACCTTC. Its translation is CAWPDGPGDGYTF.

The genes are TRBV6-5 and TRBJ1-2; D is unclear. The germline V gene has CDR1 MNHEY and CDR2 SVGAGI. The CDR3 totals 14 residues. Trimming left V 5 bases short and J 2 bases short, with 12 bases between. The chain's CDR3 is CASSQTSGNYGYTF. The CDR3 DNA follows: TGTGCCAGCAGTCAAACCTCGGGAAACTATGGCTACACCTTC.

This chain uses TRBV4-2 with TRBJ2-1; the match to TRBD2 covers 11 bases. CDR1 LGHNA and CDR2 YNFKEQ come from the germline V gene. The V and J ends lost 3 bases and 9 bases, in that order; junction bases with no gene match: 10. The CDR3 sequence is 16 residues long. The CDR3, as DNA: TGTGCCAGCAGCCAGACTACCGGGACTAGCGGTCGTGAGCAGTTCTTC. It specifies CASSQTTGTSGREQFF.

V is TRBV28 and J is TRBJ2-2; 10 bases map to TRBD2. The CDR3 is made up of 19 amino acids. Germline CDR1 and CDR2: MDHEN and SYDVKM. The V gene end was trimmed by 5 bases and the J gene end by 5 bases; junction bases not matched to a gene: 17. Here the CDR3 reads CASSTGVHLAGVGTGELFF. As DNA, the CDR3 is TGTGCCAGCAGTACCGGGGTCCATCTAGCGGGAGTGGGGACCGGGGAGCTGTTTTTT.

The J gene is TRBJ2-3, the V gene TRBV7-2; 7 nucleotides agree with TRBD1. There are 19 residues in the CDR3. Looked up from germline, CDR1 is SGHTA and CDR2 is FQGNSA. Unmatched junction bases numbered 20, after V lost 6 bases and J lost 2 bases. DNA for the CDR3: TGTGCCAGCAGTCGCACAGGGGCCGCCGGTTTAATCCTCACAGATACGCAGTATTTT. Translating it yields CASSRTGAAGLILTDTQYF. Together with reference TRBV7-2 and TRBJ2-3, the CDR3 gives the full variable domain: GAGVSQSPSNKVTEKGKDVELRCDPISGHTALYWYRQSLGQGLEFLIYFQGNSAPDKSGLPSDRFSAERTGGSVSTLTIQRTQQEDSAVYLCASSRTGAAGLILTDTQYFGPGTRLTVL.

The chain employs TRBV9 and TRBJ2-7, with a possible D match to TRBD1 (6 bases). This CDR3 contains 14 residues. Germline CDR1 SGDLS, CDR2 YYNGEE. Deletions cut 0 bases from V and 0 bases from J, with 7 bases between. The CDR3 DNA reads TGTGCCAGCAGCGTAGAGGGGGTCTCCTACGAGCAGTACTTC. It specifies CASSVEGVSYEQYF.